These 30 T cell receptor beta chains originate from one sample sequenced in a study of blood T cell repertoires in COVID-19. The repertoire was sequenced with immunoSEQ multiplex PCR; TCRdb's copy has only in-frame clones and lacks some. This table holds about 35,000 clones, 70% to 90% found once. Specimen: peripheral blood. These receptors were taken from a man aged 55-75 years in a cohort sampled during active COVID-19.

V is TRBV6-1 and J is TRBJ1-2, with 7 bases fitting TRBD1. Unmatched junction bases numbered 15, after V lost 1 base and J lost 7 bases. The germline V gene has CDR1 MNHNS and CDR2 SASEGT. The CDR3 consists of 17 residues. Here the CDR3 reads CASSEVRGGPGIFGYTF. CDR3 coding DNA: TGTGCCAGCAGTGAAGTGAGAGGGGGCCCTGGGATCTTTGGCTACACCTTC.

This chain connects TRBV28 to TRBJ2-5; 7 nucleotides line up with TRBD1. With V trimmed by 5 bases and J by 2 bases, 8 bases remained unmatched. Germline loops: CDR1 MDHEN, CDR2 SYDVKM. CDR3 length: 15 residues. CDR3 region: CASSHWDRKQETQYF. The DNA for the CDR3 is TGTGCCAGCAGTCATTGGGACAGAAAACAAGAGACCCAGTACTTC.

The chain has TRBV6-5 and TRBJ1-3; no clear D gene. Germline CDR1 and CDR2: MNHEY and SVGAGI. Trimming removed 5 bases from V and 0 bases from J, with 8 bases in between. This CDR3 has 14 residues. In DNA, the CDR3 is TGTGCCAGCAGTCAGTCCCGCTCTGGAAACACCATATATTTT. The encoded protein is CASSQSRSGNTIYF.

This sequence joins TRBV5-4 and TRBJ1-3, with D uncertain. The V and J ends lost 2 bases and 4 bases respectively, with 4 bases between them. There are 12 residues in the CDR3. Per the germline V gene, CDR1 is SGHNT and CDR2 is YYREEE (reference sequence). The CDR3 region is CASSFRGNTIYF. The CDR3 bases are TGTGCCAGCAGCTTCAGGGGAAACACCATATATTTT.

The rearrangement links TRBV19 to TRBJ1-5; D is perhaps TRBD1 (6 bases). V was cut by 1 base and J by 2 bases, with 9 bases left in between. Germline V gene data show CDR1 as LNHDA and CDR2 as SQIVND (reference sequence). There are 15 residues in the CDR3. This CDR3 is CASSIGSGGNQPQHF. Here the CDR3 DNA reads TGTGCCAGTAGTATAGGATCAGGGGGCAATCAGCCCCAGCATTTT. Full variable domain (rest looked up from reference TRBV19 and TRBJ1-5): DGGITQSPKYLFRKEGQNVTLSCEQNLNHDAMYWYRQDPGQGLRLIYYSQIVNDFQKGDIAEGYSVSREKKESFPLTVTSAQKNPTAFYLCASSIGSGGNQPQHFGDGTRLSIL.

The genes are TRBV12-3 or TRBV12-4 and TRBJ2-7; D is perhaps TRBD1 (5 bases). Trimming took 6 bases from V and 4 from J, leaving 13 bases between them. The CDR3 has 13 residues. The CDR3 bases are TGTGCCAGCAGGATTTCAGGGTCGTACGAGCAGTACTTC. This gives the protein CASRISGSYEQYF.

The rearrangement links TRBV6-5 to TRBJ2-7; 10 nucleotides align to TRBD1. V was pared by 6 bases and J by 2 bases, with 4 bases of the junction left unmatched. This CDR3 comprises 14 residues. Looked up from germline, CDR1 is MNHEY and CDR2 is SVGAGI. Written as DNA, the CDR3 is TGTGCCAGCAGCACCGGGACAGGGGCCTACGAGCAGTACTTC. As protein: CASSTGTGAYEQYF.

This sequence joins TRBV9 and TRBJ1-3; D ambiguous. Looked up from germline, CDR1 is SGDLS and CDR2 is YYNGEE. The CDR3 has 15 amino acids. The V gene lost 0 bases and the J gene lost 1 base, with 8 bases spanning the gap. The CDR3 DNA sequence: TGTGCCAGCAGCGTAGATAGTCATTCTGGAAACACCATATATTTT. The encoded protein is CASSVDSHSGNTIYF.

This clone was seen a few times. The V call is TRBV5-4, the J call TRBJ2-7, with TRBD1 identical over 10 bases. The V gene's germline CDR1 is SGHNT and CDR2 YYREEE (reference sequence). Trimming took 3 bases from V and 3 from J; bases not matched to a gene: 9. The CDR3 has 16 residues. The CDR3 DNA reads TGTGCCAGCAGCTCGTCCGGGACAGGGGATCGCTACGAGCAGTACTTC. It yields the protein CASSSSGTGDRYEQYF.

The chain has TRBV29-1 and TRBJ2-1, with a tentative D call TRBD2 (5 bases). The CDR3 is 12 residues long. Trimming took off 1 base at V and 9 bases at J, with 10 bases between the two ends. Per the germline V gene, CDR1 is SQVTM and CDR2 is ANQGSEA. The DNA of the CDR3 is TGCAGCGTTGAAGCAACCCGGGGTGAGCAGTTCTTC. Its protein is CSVEATRGEQFF.

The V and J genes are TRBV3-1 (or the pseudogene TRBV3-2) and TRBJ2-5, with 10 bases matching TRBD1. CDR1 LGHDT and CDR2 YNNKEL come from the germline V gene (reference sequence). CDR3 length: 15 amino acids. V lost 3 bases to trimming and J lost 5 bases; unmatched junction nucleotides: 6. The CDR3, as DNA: TGTGCCAGCAGCCAGGGACAGGGGCCTTGGGAGACCCAGTACTTC. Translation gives CASSQGQGPWETQYF.

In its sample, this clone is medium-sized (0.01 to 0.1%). The CDR3 is CASSQEAARSYEQYF. The CDR3 coding sequence is TGCGCCAGCAGCCAAGAAGCGGCTCGCTCCTACGAGCAGTACTTC. This sequence joins TRBV4-1 and TRBJ2-7, with D tentatively TRBD2 (5 bases). V was cut by 0 bases and J by 0 bases, with 9 bases left in between. The CDR3 extends over 15 amino acids. Germline V gene data show CDR1 as MGHRA and CDR2 as YSYEKL.

This chain's CDR3 is CASMDRVNEQFF. CDR3 DNA sequence: TGTGCCAGCATGGACAGGGTGAATGAGCAGTTCTTC. The gene calls are TRBV6-5 and TRBJ2-1; TRBD1 matches at 8 bases. Losses at the gene ends were 7 bases for V and 7 bases for J; bases not matched to a gene: 3. The germline V gene encodes CDR1 MNHEY and CDR2 SVGAGI. There are 12 residues in the CDR3.

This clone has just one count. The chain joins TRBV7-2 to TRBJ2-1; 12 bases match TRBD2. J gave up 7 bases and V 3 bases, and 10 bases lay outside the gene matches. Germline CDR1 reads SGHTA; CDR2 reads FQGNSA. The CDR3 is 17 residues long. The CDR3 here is CASSLPTSGGRGNEQFF. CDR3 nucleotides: TGTGCCAGCAGCTTGCCTACTAGCGGGGGGCGGGGTAATGAGCAGTTCTTC.

The CDR3 DNA sequence: TGTGCCAGCAGTTTATTCGGCAATCAGCCCCAGCATTTT. This translates into CASSLFGNQPQHF. The chain combines TRBV28 with TRBJ1-5; D not certain. From germline, CDR1 is MDHEN and CDR2 SYDVKM. The V gene lost 1 base and the J gene lost 2 bases, with 3 bases spanning the gap. This CDR3 is built from 13 residues.

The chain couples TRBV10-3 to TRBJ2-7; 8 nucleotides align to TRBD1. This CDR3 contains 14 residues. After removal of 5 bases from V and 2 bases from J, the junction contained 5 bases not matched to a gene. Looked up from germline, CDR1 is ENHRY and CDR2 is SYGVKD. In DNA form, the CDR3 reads TGTGCCATCAGTAAGGGGACAGGAACCTACGAGCAGTACTTC. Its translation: CAISKGTGTYEQYF.

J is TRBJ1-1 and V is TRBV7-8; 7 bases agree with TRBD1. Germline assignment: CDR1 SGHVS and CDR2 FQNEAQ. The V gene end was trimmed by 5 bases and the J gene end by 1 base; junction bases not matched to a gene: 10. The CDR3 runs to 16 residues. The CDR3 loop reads CASSPLTGPSNTEAFF. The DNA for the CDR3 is TGTGCCAGCAGCCCCCTGACAGGGCCCTCGAACACTGAAGCTTTCTTT.

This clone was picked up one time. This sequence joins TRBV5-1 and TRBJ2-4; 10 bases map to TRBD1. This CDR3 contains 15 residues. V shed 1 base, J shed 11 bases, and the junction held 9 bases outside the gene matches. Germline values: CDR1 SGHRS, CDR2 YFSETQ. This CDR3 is CASSLNYGTGDVQYF. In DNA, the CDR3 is TGCGCCAGCAGCTTGAATTACGGGACAGGGGACGTTCAGTACTTC.

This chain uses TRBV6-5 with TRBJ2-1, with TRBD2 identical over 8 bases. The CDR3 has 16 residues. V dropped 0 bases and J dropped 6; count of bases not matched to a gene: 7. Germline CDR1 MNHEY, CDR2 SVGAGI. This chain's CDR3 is CASSYSSSGRTNEQFF. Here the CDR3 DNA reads TGTGCCAGCAGTTACTCGAGCAGCGGGAGAACCAATGAGCAGTTCTTC.

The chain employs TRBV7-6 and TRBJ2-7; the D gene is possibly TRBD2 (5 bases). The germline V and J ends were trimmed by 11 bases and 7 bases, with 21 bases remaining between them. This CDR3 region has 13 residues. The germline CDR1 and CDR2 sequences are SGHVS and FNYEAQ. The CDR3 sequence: CAVNDDPTGEQYF. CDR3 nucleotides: TGTGCCGTCAACGATGACCCTACGGGAGAGCAGTACTTC. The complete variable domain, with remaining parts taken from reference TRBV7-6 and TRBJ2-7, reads GAGVSQSPRYKVTKRGQDVALRCDPISGHVSLYWYRQALGQGPEFLTYFNYEAQQDKSGLPNDRFSAERPEGSISTLTIQRTEQRDSAMYRCAVNDDPTGEQYFGPGTRLTVT.

CDR3 loop: CAWRSQRGNSPLHF. The CDR3 DNA reads as TGTGCCTGGAGGAGCCAGCGGGGTAATTCACCCCTCCACTTT. This sequence joins TRBV30 and TRBJ1-6; D ambiguous. Germline V gene data show CDR1 as GTSNPN and CDR2 as SVGIG (reference sequence). V gave up 3 bases and J gave up 6 bases, with 12 bases separating them. The CDR3 consists of 14 residues. The full variable domain, in which reference TRBV30 and TRBJ1-6 provide the parts outside the CDR3, is SQTIHQWPATLVQPVGSPLSLECTVEGTSNPNLYWYRQAAGRGLQLLFYSVGIGQISSEVPQNLSASRPQDRQFILSSKKLLLSDSGFYLCAWRSQRGNSPLHFGNGTRLTVT.

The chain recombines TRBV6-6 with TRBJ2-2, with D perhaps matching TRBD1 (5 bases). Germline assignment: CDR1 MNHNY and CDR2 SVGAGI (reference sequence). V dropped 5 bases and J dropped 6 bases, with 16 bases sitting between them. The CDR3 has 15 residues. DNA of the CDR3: TGTGCCAGCAGTCAAAGACAGACGCTGTCCGGGGAGCTGTTTTTT. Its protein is CASSQRQTLSGELFF.

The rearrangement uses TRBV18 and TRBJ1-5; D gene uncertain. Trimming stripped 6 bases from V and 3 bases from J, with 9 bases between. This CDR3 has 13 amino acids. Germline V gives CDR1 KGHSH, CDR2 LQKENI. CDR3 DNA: TGTGCCAGCTCGGCCGGGTCCAATCAGCCCCAGCATTTT. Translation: CASSAGSNQPQHF.

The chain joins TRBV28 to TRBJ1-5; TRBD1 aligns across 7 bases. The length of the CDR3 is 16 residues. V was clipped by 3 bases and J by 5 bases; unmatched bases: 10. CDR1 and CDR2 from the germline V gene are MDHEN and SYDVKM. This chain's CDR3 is CASSFAKGQYHQPQHF. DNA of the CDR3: TGTGCCAGCAGTTTCGCCAAGGGACAGTATCATCAGCCCCAGCATTTT.

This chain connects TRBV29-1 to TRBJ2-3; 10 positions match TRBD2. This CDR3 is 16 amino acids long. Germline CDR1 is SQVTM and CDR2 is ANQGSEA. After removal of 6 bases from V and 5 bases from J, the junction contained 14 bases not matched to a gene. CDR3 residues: CSVSKGLAGVQDTQYF. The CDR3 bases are TGCAGCGTCTCTAAAGGGCTAGCGGGAGTTCAAGATACGCAGTATTTT.

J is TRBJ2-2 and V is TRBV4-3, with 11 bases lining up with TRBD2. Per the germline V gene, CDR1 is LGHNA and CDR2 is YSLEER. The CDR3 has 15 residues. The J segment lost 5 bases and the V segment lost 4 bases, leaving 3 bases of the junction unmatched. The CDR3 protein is CASSRASGGTGELFF. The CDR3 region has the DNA TGCGCCAGCAGCCGAGCTAGCGGGGGGACCGGGGAGCTGTTTTTT.

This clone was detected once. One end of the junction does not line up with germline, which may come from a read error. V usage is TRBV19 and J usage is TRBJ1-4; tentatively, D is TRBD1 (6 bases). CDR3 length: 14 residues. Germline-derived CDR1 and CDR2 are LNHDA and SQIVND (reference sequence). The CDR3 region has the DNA TGTGCCAATAGTCGCAGGGGAGCTAATGAAAAACTGTTTTTT. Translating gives CANSRRGANEKLFF.

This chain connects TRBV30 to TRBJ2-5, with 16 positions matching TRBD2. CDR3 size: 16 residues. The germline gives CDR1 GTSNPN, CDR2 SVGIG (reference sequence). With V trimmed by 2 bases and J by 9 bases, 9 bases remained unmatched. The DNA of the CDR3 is TGTGCCTGGAGTTCCATCGGGGGACTAGCGGGAGGGTCCCAGTACTTC. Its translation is CAWSSIGGLAGGSQYF.

This chain's CDR3 is CAISEAGITDTQYF. The DNA for the CDR3 is TGTGCCATCAGTGAGGCGGGGATCACAGATACGCAGTATTTT. The chain uses TRBV10-3 and TRBJ2-3; possible D gene TRBD2, 6 bases. Germline loops: CDR1 ENHRY, CDR2 SYGVKD. The CDR3 length is 14 residues. The germline V and J ends were trimmed by 2 bases and 2 bases, with 8 bases remaining between them.

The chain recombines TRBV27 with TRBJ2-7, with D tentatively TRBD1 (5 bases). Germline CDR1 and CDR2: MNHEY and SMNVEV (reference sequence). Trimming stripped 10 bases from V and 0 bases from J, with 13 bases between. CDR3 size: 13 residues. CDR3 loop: CATSYRSSYEQYF. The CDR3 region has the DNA TGTGCCACTTCTTACAGGAGCTCCTACGAGCAGTACTTC.